This T cell receptor beta chain was sequenced for a study of early T cells in non-severe SARS-CoV-2 infection. Across the study: The study sequenced bulk RNA from unsorted whole blood, with chains unpaired.

TCRdb recomputed calls from the 5' RACE reads with MiXCR, one row per CDR3 protein. The sample has 35,000 to 45,000 distinct CDR3 sequences; around 6.3% are singletons. Study-wide points: VDJdb matching skewed toward anti-spike CD8 responses, missing private and CD4 specificities.

There are many counts of this clonotype. Its cognate antigen is unknown. Per germline, CDR1 MGHRA and CDR2 YSYEKL. V lost 1 base and J lost 1; bases outside the gene matches: 6. The CDR3 is 16 residues long. This chain uses TRBV4-1 with TRBJ2-5, with 7 bases matching TRBD2. This clonotype was obtained from an adult who was a healthcare worker with PCR-confirmed SARS-CoV-2 infection or an uninfected control (not recorded which). The specimen was whole blood, collected at baseline. CDR3 nucleotides: TGCGCCAGCAGCCAAGTTGGCGGGGGAACCCAAGAGACCCAGTACTTC. Translated, it gives CASSQVGGGTQETQYF.